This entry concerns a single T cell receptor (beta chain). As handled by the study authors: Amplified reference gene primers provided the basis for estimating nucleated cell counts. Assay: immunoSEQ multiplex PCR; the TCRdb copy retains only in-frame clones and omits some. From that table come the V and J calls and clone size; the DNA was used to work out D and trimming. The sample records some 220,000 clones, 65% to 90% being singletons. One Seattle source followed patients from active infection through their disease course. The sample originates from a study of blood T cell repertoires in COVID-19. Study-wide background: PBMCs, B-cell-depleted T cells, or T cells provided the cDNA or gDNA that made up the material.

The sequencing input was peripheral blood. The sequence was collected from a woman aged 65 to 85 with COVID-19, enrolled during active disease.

The DNA for the CDR3 is TGTGCCTGCACCACAGGGGCGACTGCAGGTCAGCCCCAGCATTTT. Encoded protein: CACTTGATAGQPQHF. This sequence joins TRBV30 and TRBJ1-5; 7 positions agree with TRBD1. With V trimmed by 6 bases and J by 6 bases, 14 bases remained unmatched. The CDR3 loop spans 15 amino acids. CDR1 GTSNPN and CDR2 SVGIG come from the germline V gene (reference sequence).